These T cell receptor beta chains were read from a single sample in a study of blood T cell repertoires in COVID-19. Profiling relied on immunoSEQ multiplex PCR, and the TCRdb table lists in-frame clones only, not all of them. The data contain roughly 200,000 clones, about 85% of them singletons. Sequencing was done on a sample of peripheral blood. All receptors come from a woman older than 75 with acute or convalescent COVID-19. Both conserved end residues are part of each CDR3. A D gene is named only where the DNA matches it firmly. Clone sizes are given selectively: once, few, many, or a class where the clone is expanded.

V gene	D gene	J gene	clone size	CDR3 DNA	CDR3 protein
TRBV6-2/TRBV6-3	TRBD2	TRBJ2-2	once	TGTGCCAGCAGTTACCGTCGCGGGAGGCGCACCGGGGAGCTGTTTTTT	CASSYRRGRRTGELFF
TRBV10-1	TRBD2	TRBJ2-7	.	TGCGCGCGTACAACGGCTTTCCTGGGACTAGCCTACTACGAGCAGTACTTC	CARTTAFLGLAYYEQYF
TRBV13	.	TRBJ2-7	few	TGTGCCAGCAGCTTAGCTGCGACAGGTTACTCCTACGAGCAGTACTTC	CASSLAATGYSYEQYF
TRBV11-3	TRBD2	TRBJ2-2	.	TGTGCCAGCAGCCGGACTAGCGGAGGACCCGGGGAGCTGTTTTTT	CASSRTSGGPGELFF
TRBV6-6	TRBD2	TRBJ2-5	many	TGTGCCAGCAGTTCGTTCGGGGGGGCTCAAGAGACCCAGTACTTC	CASSSFGGAQETQYF
TRBV19	.	TRBJ2-5	.	TGTGCCAGTAGTATCCTGGCAGACCAAGAGACCCAGTACTTC	CASSILADQETQYF
TRBV6-5	.	TRBJ2-7	.	TGTGCCAGCAGTTCGGGCAGGGACTACGAGCAGTACTTC	CASSSGRDYEQYF
TRBV5-4	TRBD2	TRBJ2-5	.	TGTGCCAGCAGCGGGGCGGGCGGGGGAGGATTCCAAGAGACCCAGTACTTC	CASSGAGGGGFQETQYF
TRBV28	TRBD2	TRBJ2-1	.	TGTGCCAGCAAAACCGGGACTAGCGGGACTGATGAGCAGTTCTTC	CASKTGTSGTDEQFF
TRBV27	.	TRBJ2-7	few	TGTGCCAGCAGCGTACGATTTTCCGGGAGCTACGAGCAGTACTTC	CASSVRFSGSYEQYF
TRBV18	TRBD1	TRBJ1-2	.	TGTGCCAGCTCACGACAGGGGGCTAACTATGGCTACACCTTC	CASSRQGANYGYTF
TRBV19	TRBD1	TRBJ1-5	.	TGTGCCAGTGATACCGGGACAGGGGTCAATCAGCCCCAGCATTTT	CASDTGTGVNQPQHF
TRBV7-6	TRBD1	TRBJ2-1	.	TGTGCCAGCAGCTTAGGAGTGAACAGGGGGTCGGGCAATGAGCAGTTCTTC	CASSLGVNRGSGNEQFF
TRBV20-1	.	TRBJ2-7	.	TGCAGTGCTAGTCTGCCAGTCTCCTACGAGCAGTACTTC	CSASLPVSYEQYF
TRBV6-4	.	TRBJ1-6	few	TGTGCCAGCAGTGACGGAGGGGTTGGTAATTCACCCCTCCACTTT	CASSDGGVGNSPLHF
TRBV19	.	TRBJ1-6	.	TGTGCCAGTAGTGAGGGCCTTAATTCACCCCTCCACTTT	CASSEGLNSPLHF
TRBV5-1	TRBD1	TRBJ2-1	few	TGCGCCAGCAGCTTCGACAGGGATGGGAATGAGCAGTTCTTC	CASSFDRDGNEQFF
TRBV12-3/TRBV12-4	.	TRBJ1-6	once	TGTGCCAGCAGTTCGAGGAATTCACCCCTCCACTTT	CASSSRNSPLHF
TRBV28	.	TRBJ2-3	.	TGTGCCAGCAGAGGGGGGGCAATGGGGTTAGATACGCAGTATTTT	CASRGGAMGLDTQYF
TRBV9	.	TRBJ2-7	.	TGTGCCAGCAGCGTATCGTGGTTCGGCGAGCAGTACTTC	CASSVSWFGEQYF
TRBV18	TRBD1	TRBJ1-5	.	TGTGCCAGCTCAGCGGTGACAGGGAGCAATCAGCCCCAGCATTTT	CASSAVTGSNQPQHF
TRBV14	TRBD2	TRBJ2-3	.	TGTGCCAGCAGCCAAGTATTCAGCGGGGGCACAGATACGCAGTATTTT	CASSQVFSGGTDTQYF
TRBV3-1/TRBV3-2	TRBD2	TRBJ2-7	.	TGTGCCAGCAGCTTCGGACTAGCCCCCTACGAGCAGTACTTC	CASSFGLAPYEQYF
TRBV19	TRBD1	TRBJ2-2	.	TGTGCCAGTAGTGAACAGGGACAGGTGAACACCGGGGAGCTGTTTTTT	CASSEQGQVNTGELFF
TRBV7-3	.	TRBJ1-1	.	TGTGCCAGCAGCGTGACAGGTTCCACTGAAGCTTTCTTT	CASSVTGSTEAFF
TRBV3-1/TRBV3-2	.	TRBJ2-1	.	TGTGCCAGCAGCCGCTCGGGACTCACAACACACAATGAGCAGTTCTTC	CASSRSGLTTHNEQFF
TRBV7-6	.	TRBJ2-5	.	TGTGCCAGCAGCTTAGGTCCCAGGACACCGAAAACGGAGACCCAGTACTTC	CASSLGPRTPKTETQYF
TRBV19	TRBD1	TRBJ1-6	.	TGTGCCAGTAGTTTGGACAGGGGTACTTATAATTCACCCCTCCACTTT	CASSLDRGTYNSPLHF
TRBV29-1	.	TRBJ1-2	.	TGCAGCGTTGCGGGGTGGGTATATGGCTACACCTTC	CSVAGWVYGYTF
TRBV30	.	TRBJ2-2	.	TGTGCCTGGAGTGTTCAGGTTACCGGGGAGCTGTTTTTT	CAWSVQVTGELFF